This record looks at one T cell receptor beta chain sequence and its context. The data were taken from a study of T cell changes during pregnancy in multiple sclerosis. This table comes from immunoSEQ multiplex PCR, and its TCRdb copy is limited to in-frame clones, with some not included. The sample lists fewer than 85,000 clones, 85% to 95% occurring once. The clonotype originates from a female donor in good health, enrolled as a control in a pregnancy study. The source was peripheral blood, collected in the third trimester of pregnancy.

The CDR3 protein is CASSYGQGLGETQYF. The DNA of the CDR3 is TGTGCCAGCAGCTATGGACAGGGGCTAGGCGAGACCCAGTACTTC. The chain joins TRBV5-4 to TRBJ2-5; 9 bases fit TRBD1. The V gene's germline CDR1 is SGHNT and CDR2 YYREEE (reference sequence). The J segment lost 5 bases and the V segment lost 3 bases, leaving 8 bases of the junction unmatched. CDR3 length: 15 amino acids.